The present T cell receptor (beta chain) was sequenced within a study of human T cells and chemical hapten exposure. Notes on the study in general: Patch test score was positively correlated with the counts of TCRs that had expanded at PT1.

The time point: patch test 2, 6 weeks after DPC sensitization. Treatment given: therapeutic diphenylcyclopropenone sensitization with weekly scalp DPC. At patch-test visits, sampling came before the patch test. This clonotype was observed a handful of times. What it binds is unknown. TCRdb passed the RACE reads through MiXCR, listing each CDR3 protein once. The sample lists hundreds of thousands of distinct CDR3 sequences, about 6.3% occurring once. The sequence was obtained from a woman aged 18-30 years with alopecia areata. Some clones in this sample may be carry-over from other donors' samples. Sample: whole blood, taken in connection with sensitization to the hapten diphenylcyclopropenone (DPC).

Here the CDR3 reads CASRSGPGELFF. CDR3 DNA: TGTGCCAGCAGGTCAGGGCCCGGGGAGCTGTTTTTT. The chain employs TRBV2 and TRBJ2-2, with D possibly being TRBD1 (5 bases). The CDR3 runs 12 residues. CDR1 and CDR2 (germline): SNHLY, FYNNEI. Trimming took off 6 bases at V and 6 bases at J, with 8 bases between the two ends. Using reference TRBV2 and TRBJ2-2 for the parts outside the CDR3, the full variable domain is EPEVTQTPSHQVTQMGQEVILRCVPISNHLYFYWYRQILGQKVEFLVSFYNNEISEKSEIFDDQFSVERPDGSNFTLKIRSTKLEDSAMYFCASRSGPGELFFGEGSRLTVL.